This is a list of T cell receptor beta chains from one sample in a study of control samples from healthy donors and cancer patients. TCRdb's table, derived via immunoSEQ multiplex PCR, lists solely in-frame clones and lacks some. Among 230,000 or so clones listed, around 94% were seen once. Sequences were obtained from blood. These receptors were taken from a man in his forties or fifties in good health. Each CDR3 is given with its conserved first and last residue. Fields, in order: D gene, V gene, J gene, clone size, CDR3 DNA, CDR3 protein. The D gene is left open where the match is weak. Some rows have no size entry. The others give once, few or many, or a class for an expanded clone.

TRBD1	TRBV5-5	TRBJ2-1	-	TGTGCCAGCAGTAGGGGACAGGTCGACAATGAGCAGTTCTTC	CASSRGQVDNEQFF
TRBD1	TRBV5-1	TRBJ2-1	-	TGCGCCAGCAGCTTTAGTAAGGGACAGGGGGCTCGTGAGCAGTTCTTC	CASSFSKGQGAREQFF
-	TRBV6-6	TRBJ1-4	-	TGTGCCAGCAGTAACCGGGACAAGTATGAAAAACTGTTTTTT	CASSNRDKYEKLFF
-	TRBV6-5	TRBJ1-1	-	TGTGCCAGCAGGTCCACTGGGGGGCCCACTGAAGCTTTCTTT	CASRSTGGPTEAFF
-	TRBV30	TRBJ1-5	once	TGTGCCTGCCACGCAATGGGGAGCAATCAGCCCCAGCATTTT	CACHAMGSNQPQHF
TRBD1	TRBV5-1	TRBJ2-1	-	TGCGCCAGCAGCTCGTGGACAGGGGGCTGGAATGAGCAGTTCTTC	CASSSWTGGWNEQFF
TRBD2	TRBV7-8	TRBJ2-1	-	TGTGCCAGCAGCCGAGGCCTAGCGGGGGGGTGGATTGAGCAGTTCTTC	CASSRGLAGGWIEQFF
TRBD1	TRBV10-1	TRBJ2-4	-	TGCGCCAGCAGCTCCGGACAGGGTAACATTCAGTACTTC	CASSSGQGNIQYF
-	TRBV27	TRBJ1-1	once	TGTGCCAGCAGTTTATCAGGTCCCCTGGGGGCTGAAGCTTTCTTT	CASSLSGPLGAEAFF
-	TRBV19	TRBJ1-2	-	TGTGCCAGTAGTGTCGACAGGCCTTTAGGGGGCTACACCTTC	CASSVDRPLGGYTF
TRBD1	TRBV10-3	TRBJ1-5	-	TGTGCCATCAGTGAGCGGACAGGGGACAATCAGCCCCAGCATTTT	CAISERTGDNQPQHF
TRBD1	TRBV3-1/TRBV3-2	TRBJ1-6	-	TGTGCCAGCAGCTTCACAGGGGATTCACCCCTCCACTTT	CASSFTGDSPLHF
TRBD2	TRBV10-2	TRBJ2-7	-	TGCGCCAGCCAACAAAGGCGGGGGGACTCCTACGAGCAGTACTTC	CASQQRRGDSYEQYF
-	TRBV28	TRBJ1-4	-	TGTGCCAGCTCCACCCCGGCAGGGCGTGAAAAACTGTTTTTT	CASSTPAGREKLFF
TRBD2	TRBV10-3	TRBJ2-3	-	TGTGCCATCGGGACTAGCGCAGGCACAGATACGCAGTATTTT	CAIGTSAGTDTQYF
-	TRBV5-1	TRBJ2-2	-	TGCGCCAGCAGCTTGTCTGGCCTATCGAACACCGGGGAGCTGTTTTTT	CASSLSGLSNTGELFF
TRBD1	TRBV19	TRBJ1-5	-	TGTGCCAGTAGTCCGGGACAGGGGAGTCAGCCCCAGCATTTT	CASSPGQGSQPQHF
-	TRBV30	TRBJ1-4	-	TGTGCCTGGGAGGGGGAAAGTGAAAAACTGTTTTTT	CAWEGESEKLFF
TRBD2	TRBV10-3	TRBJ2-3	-	TGTGCCATCAGCTCGGGACTAGCGGGGTTCACAGATACGCAGTATTTT	CAISSGLAGFTDTQYF
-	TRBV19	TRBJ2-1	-	TGTGCCAGTAGTCGGGGGAGCCTTGACTACAATGAGCAGTTCTTC	CASSRGSLDYNEQFF
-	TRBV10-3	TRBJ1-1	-	TGTGCCACGGGGATTGGGACTTCGAACACTGAAGCTTTCTTT	CATGIGTSNTEAFF
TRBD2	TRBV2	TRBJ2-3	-	TGTGCCAGCAGGGGCAATAGCGGGACTACAGATACGCAGTATTTT	CASRGNSGTTDTQYF
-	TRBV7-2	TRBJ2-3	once	TGTGCCAGCAGCTCCTCTCCAGATACGCAGTATTTT	CASSSSPDTQYF
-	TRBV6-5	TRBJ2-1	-	TGTGCCAGCAGTTACGATAGGAATGAGCAGTTCTTC	CASSYDRNEQFF
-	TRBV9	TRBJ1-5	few	TGTGCCAGCAGCGTAGGCCCAGGGGACGGAACTAGCAATCAGCCCCAGCATTTT	CASSVGPGDGTSNQPQHF
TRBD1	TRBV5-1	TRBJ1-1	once	TGCGCCAGCAGCCCACAAGGACAGGGGGAGGGTACTGAAGCTTTCTTT	CASSPQGQGEGTEAFF
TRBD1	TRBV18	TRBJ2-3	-	TGTGCCAGCTCCCTACGGGACAGGGAGACAGATACGCAGTATTTT	CASSLRDRETDTQYF
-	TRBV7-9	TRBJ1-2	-	TGTGCCAGCACCCCACGAGGGGTTGCAGGAGGCTACACCTTC	CASTPRGVAGGYTF
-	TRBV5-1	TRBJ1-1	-	TGCGCCAGCAGCTTGATCGGAGGGAACACTGAAGCTTTCTTT	CASSLIGGNTEAFF
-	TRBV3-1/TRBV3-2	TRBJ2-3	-	TGTGCCAGCAGCCCTCTCTCAGATACGCAGTATTTT	CASSPLSDTQYF
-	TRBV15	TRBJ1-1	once	TGTGCCACCAGCAGAGATCCAGTTTCCGCCACTGAAGCTTTCTTT	CATSRDPVSATEAFF
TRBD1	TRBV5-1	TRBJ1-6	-	TGCGCCAGCAGGGCCCCAGGGGGGAATTCACCCCTCCACTTT	CASRAPGGNSPLHF
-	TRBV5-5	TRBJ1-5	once	TGTGCCAGCAGGTACTGGACGGGGGTAGACCAGCCCCAGCATTTT	CASRYWTGVDQPQHF
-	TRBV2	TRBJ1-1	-	TGTGCCAGCAGTCCTCCATCTGAAGCTTTCTTT	CASSPPSEAFF
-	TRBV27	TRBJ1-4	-	TGTGCCAGCAGTTTAAGGACAGCCAAAGAAAAACTGTTTTTT	CASSLRTAKEKLFF
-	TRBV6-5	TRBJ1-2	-	TGTGCCAGCAGACAGGGCAGCTATGGCTACACCTTC	CASRQGSYGYTF